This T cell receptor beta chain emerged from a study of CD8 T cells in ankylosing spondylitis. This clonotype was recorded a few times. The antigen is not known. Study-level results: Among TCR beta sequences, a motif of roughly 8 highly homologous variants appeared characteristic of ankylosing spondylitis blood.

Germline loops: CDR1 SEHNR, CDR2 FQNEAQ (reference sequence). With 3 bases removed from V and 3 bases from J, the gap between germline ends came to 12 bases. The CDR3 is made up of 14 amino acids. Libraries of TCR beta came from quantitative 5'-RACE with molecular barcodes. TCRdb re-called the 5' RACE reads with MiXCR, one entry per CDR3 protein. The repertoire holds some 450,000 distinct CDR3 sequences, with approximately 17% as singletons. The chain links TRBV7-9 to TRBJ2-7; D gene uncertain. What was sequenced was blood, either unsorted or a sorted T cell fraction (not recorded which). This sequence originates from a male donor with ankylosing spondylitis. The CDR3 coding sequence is TGTGCCAGCAGCTTCGAATCATGGGGCTACGAGCAGTACTTC. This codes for CASSFESWGYEQYF.